The sample holds one count of the clone carrying this TCR beta chain. This specimen belongs to a study of blood T cell repertoires in COVID-19. Study in general: Sites in the United States, Italy and Spain provided acute and convalescent COVID-19 samples. In each case, the material was cDNA or gDNA derived from T cells, B-cell-depleted T cells, or PBMCs.

Under the authors' procedure: Estimated nucleated cell counts came from reference gene primer amplification. This table comes from immunoSEQ multiplex PCR, and its TCRdb copy is limited to in-frame clones, with some not included. V, J and clone size are taken as reported in that table, and D and trimming were inferred from the DNA itself. Altogether 110,000 to 150,000 clones are present, 88% being singletons, with the ten largest covering approximately 1.8%. The sequence was obtained from a man between 65 and 85 years old with acute or convalescent COVID-19. Specimen: peripheral blood.

The CDR3 is CASSLRGQETQYF. The CDR3, as DNA: TGTGCCAGCTCACTTCGGGGACAAGAGACCCAGTACTTC. The chain couples TRBV18 to TRBJ2-5; possible D gene TRBD2, 5 bases. Germline CDR1 and CDR2: KGHSH and LQKENI. The CDR3 totals 13 residues. Deletions cut 4 bases from V and 2 bases from J, with 8 bases between. Filled out from reference TRBV18 and TRBJ2-5, the complete variable domain reads NAGVMQNPRHLVRRRGQEARLRCSPMKGHSHVYWYRQLPEEGLKFMVYLQKENIIDESGMPKERFSAEFPKEGPSILRIQQVVRGDSAAYFCASSLRGQETQYFGPGTRLLVL.